This TCR beta chain was retrieved from a study of blood T cell repertoires in COVID-19. Study-level information: The United States, Italy and Spain provided the acute and convalescent COVID-19 samples. PBMCs, B-cell-depleted T cells, or T cells provided the cDNA or gDNA that made up the material.

The CDR3 totals 18 residues. Germline V gene data show CDR1 as SGHRS and CDR2 as YFSETQ. Unmatched junction bases numbered 12, after V lost 3 bases and J lost 1 base. In the source study's methods: Reference gene primer amplification gave estimated nucleated cell counts. Produced via immunoSEQ multiplex PCR; TCRdb's table is partial and in-frame only. V and J calls and clone size are copied from that table; D and trimming were computed from the DNA. The repertoire consists of about 200,000 clones, with 70% to 80% occurring once and the leading ten covering around 5.4%. Recruited during active infection, patients (from Seattle) were subsequently followed longitudinally.

This sequence originates from a woman in her 40s with COVID-19, enrolled during active disease. The chain carries TRBV5-1 and TRBJ2-1, with 8 bases that match TRBD1. Source material: peripheral blood. The CDR3 DNA reads as TGCGCCAGCAGCTCGCAGACTGGGACAGGTCTTTCCTACAATGAGCAGTTCTTC. It encodes CASSSQTGTGLSYNEQFF.